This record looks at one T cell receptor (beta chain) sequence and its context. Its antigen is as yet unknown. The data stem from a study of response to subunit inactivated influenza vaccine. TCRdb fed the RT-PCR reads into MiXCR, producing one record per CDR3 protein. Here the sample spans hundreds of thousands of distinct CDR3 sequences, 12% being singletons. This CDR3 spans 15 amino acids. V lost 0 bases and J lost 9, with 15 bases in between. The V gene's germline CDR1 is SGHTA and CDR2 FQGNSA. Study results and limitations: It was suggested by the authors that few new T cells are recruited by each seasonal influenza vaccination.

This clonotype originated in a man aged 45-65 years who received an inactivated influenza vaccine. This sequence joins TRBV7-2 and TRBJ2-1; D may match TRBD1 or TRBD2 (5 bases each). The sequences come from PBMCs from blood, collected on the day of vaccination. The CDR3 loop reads CASSLASAGSTEQFF. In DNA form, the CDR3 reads TGTGCCAGCAGCTTAGCGTCGGCAGGGAGTACTGAGCAGTTCTTC.